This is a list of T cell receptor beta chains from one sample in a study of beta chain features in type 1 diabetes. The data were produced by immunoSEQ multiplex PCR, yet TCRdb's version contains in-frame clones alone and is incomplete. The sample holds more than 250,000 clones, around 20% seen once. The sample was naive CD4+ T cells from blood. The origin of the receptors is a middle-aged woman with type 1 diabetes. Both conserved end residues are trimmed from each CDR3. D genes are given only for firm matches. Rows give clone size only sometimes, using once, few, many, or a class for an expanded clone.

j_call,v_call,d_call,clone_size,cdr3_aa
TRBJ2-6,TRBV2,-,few,ASSGLSGANVLT
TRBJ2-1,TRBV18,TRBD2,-,ASSPGLAAVDEQF
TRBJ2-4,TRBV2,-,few,ASGESVIQY
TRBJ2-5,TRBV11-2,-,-,ASSLRGGTGPQETQY
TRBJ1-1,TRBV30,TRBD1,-,ACLTGGRSEAF
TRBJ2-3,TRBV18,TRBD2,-,ASSPFGGTTDTQY
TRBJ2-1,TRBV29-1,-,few,SVRGSDVSYNEQF
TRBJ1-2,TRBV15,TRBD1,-,ATSRTSTGNGYT
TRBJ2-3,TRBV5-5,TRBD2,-,ASSLRTLAGVTDTQY
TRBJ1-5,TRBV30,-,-,AWSRQSNQPQH
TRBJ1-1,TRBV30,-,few,AWSGVGRTEAF
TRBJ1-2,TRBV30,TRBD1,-,AWSVGTGGSYGYT
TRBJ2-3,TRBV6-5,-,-,ASSPGLATTDTQY
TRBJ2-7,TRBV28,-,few,ASSTSGTRSYEQY
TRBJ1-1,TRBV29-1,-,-,SVAIGANTEAF
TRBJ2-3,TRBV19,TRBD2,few,ASNLAGTDTQY
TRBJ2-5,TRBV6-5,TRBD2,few,ASSYRLAGGQTQY
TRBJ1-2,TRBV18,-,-,ASSQQENYGYT
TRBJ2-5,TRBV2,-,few,ASSEARPRGETQY
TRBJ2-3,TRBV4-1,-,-,ASSQGGGTDTDTQY
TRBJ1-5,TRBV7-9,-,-,ASSLAVGTNSNQPQH
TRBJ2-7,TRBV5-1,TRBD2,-,ASSILAESSYEQY
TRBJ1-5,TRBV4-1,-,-,ASSQVRGVVQPQH
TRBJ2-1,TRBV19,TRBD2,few,ASSIMTSGRDEQF
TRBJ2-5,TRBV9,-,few,ASSTGWGEETQY
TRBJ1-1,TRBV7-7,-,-,ASSPDKDTEAF
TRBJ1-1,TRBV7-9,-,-,ASSLVGDTEAF
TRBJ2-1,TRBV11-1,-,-,ASSFTLYNEQF
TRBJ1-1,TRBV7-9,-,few,ASRGGYTEAF
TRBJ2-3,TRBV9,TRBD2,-,ASSVGGLASTDTQY
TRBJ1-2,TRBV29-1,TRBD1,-,SIGTGDGYGYT
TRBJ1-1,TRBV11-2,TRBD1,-,ASSPPTGMDAEAF
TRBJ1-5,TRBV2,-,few,ASSYRDSNQPQH
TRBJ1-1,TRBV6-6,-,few,ASSAVTEAF
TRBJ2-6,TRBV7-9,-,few,ASSPAGLPPPGANVLT
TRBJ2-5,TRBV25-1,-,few,ASRRQVFETQY
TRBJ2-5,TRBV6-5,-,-,ASSLSYQETQY
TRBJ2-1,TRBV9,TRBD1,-,ASSLGGTGSYNEQF
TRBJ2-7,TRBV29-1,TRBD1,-,SVVGQGPYEQY
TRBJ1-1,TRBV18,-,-,ASSPTDSDVNTEAF
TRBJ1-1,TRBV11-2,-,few,ASSPGLASEAF
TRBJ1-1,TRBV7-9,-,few,ASTTPGGVNTEAF
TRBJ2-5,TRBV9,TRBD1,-,ASSVPDRGEETQY
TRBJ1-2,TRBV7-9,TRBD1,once,ASSPDRAYGYT
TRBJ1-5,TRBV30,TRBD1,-,AWGDREIQPQH
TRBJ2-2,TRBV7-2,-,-,ASSPLRTAESGELF
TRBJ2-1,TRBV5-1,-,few,ASSLGGSSSYNEQF
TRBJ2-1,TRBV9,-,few,ASSVDRENEQF
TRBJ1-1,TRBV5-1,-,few,ASSLERQANTEAF
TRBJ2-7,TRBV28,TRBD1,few,ASSLRQGLGDEQY
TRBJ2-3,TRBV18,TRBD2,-,ASSPRGLAGGDTQY
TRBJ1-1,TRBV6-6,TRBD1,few,ASSYQQGDTEAF
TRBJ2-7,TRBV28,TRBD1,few,ASNGAGTGTYEQY
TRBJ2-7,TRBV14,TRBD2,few,ASSQVPAGVSYEQY
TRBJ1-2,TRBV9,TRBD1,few,ASSFRQGAIGYT